This is a list of T cell receptor beta chains from one sample in a study of blood T cell repertoires in COVID-19. Assay: immunoSEQ multiplex PCR; the TCRdb copy retains only in-frame clones and omits some. Among some 160,000 clones listed, approximately 88% were seen once. Sequencing input: PBMCs or T cells enriched from blood (not recorded which). The receptors shown here come from a woman between 50 and 59 years old who had recovered from COVID-19. Both conserved end residues are part of each CDR3. Fields, in order: J gene, D gene, V gene, clone size, CDR3 protein, CDR3 DNA. D genes are given only for firm matches. Clone size appears in some rows only: once, few, many, or a class for an expanded clone.

TRBJ2-5 | TRBD2 | TRBV7-2 | - | CASSLAILAGVGGETQYF | TGTGCCAGCAGCTTAGCGATTCTAGCGGGGGTGGGAGGAGAGACCCAGTACTTC
TRBJ1-2 | - | TRBV27 | - | CASSFLDSGNYGYTF | TGTGCCAGCAGTTTTTTGGACAGCGGAAACTATGGCTACACCTTC
TRBJ2-2 | - | TRBV19 | - | CASSISPNTGELFF | TGTGCCAGTAGTATAAGCCCGAACACCGGGGAGCTGTTTTTT
TRBJ1-2 | - | TRBV19 | - | CASSIQGYGYGYTF | TGTGCCAGTAGTATACAGGGGTACGGCTATGGCTACACCTTC
TRBJ2-7 | TRBD1 | TRBV6-5 | - | CASSQFPGQGYEQYF | TGTGCCAGCAGTCAATTTCCGGGACAGGGTTACGAGCAGTACTTC
TRBJ2-5 | TRBD2 | TRBV2 | - | CASTRGGQETQYF | TGTGCCAGCACCCGGGGGGGACAAGAGACCCAGTACTTC
TRBJ1-1 | TRBD1 | TRBV29-1 | - | CSVVVPSGQGFYTEAFF | TGCAGCGTTGTAGTTCCTTCGGGACAGGGGTTCTACACTGAAGCTTTCTTT
TRBJ1-4 | - | TRBV11-2 | once | CASSLGVNLGAEKLFF | TGTGCCAGCAGCTTAGGGGTCAACCTTGGGGCTGAAAAACTGTTTTTT
TRBJ2-1 | - | TRBV11-3 | - | CASSLDRLQYNEQFF | TGTGCCAGCAGCCTTGACAGACTCCAGTACAATGAGCAGTTCTTC
TRBJ1-5 | - | TRBV7-2 | - | CASSLASGGSQPQHF | TGTGCCAGCAGCTTAGCATCGGGGGGTAGTCAGCCCCAGCATTTT
TRBJ2-7 | TRBD1 | TRBV27 | - | CASSIRTGSYEQYF | TGTGCCAGCAGTATCCGGACAGGGTCCTACGAGCAGTACTTC
TRBJ1-6 | - | TRBV9 | - | CASSVSGVSPLHF | TGTGCCAGCAGCGTTTCAGGGGTCTCACCCCTCCACTTT
TRBJ2-1 | - | TRBV7-2 | - | CATEPLGSSYNEQFF | TGTGCCACAGAGCCCCTGGGGAGCTCCTACAATGAGCAGTTCTTC
TRBJ2-1 | TRBD2 | TRBV7-6 | - | CASSFRGGDNEQFF | TGTGCCAGCAGCTTTAGGGGAGGGGACAATGAGCAGTTCTTC
TRBJ1-1 | - | TRBV6-5 | - | CASNQGWSTEAFF | TGTGCCAGCAACCAGGGCTGGAGCACTGAAGCTTTCTTT
TRBJ1-5 | - | TRBV19 | - | CASSIDPGRGNQPQHF | TGTGCCAGTAGTATAGATCCGGGCAGGGGCAATCAGCCCCAGCATTTT
TRBJ2-3 | TRBD2 | TRBV5-4 | once | CASSWGRVRSTDTQYF | TGTGCCAGCAGCTGGGGGAGGGTGCGAAGCACAGATACGCAGTATTTT
TRBJ2-4 | TRBD2 | TRBV27 | - | CASSSTGTSAARNIQYF | TGTGCCAGCAGTTCAACCGGGACTAGCGCCGCTCGAAACATTCAGTACTTC
TRBJ2-7 | - | TRBV25-1 | - | CASNTGNSDEQYF | TGTGCCAGCAACACAGGGAACTCCGACGAGCAGTACTTC
TRBJ1-1 | - | TRBV18 | - | CASSLLEVTEAFF | TGTGCCAGCTCACTCCTCGAGGTGACTGAAGCTTTCTTT
TRBJ2-5 | TRBD2 | TRBV7-6 | - | CASSSSPAGGIGETQYF | TGTGCCAGCAGCTCCTCACCGGCGGGGGGGATCGGAGAGACCCAGTACTTC
TRBJ1-1 | - | TRBV5-1 | few | CASSLVIGGAHTEAFF | TGCGCCAGCAGCTTAGTAATAGGGGGAGCCCACACTGAAGCTTTCTTT
TRBJ1-1 | TRBD1 | TRBV13 | - | CASSLRGRFTEAFF | TGTGCCAGCAGCTTGAGGGGGCGCTTTACTGAAGCTTTCTTT
TRBJ2-7 | - | TRBV27 | - | CASSLSGGDGAYEQYF | TGTGCCAGCAGTTTATCGGGCGGGGACGGAGCCTACGAGCAGTACTTC
TRBJ2-2 | - | TRBV5-6 | - | CASSGTVGRDTGELFF | TGTGCCAGCAGCGGCACGGTAGGCAGGGACACCGGGGAGCTGTTTTTT
TRBJ2-1 | - | TRBV6-4 | - | CASSDLALGNEQFF | TGTGCCAGCAGTGACCTAGCGTTGGGGAATGAGCAGTTCTTC
TRBJ2-5 | TRBD1 | TRBV24-1 | - | CATSDWDRGPQETQYF | TGTGCCACCAGTGATTGGGACAGGGGACCCCAAGAGACCCAGTACTTC
TRBJ1-1 | - | TRBV9 | - | CASSPSTEGSEAFF | TGTGCCAGCAGCCCCAGCACGGAGGGGTCTGAAGCTTTCTTT
TRBJ1-2 | TRBD1 | TRBV3-1/TRBV3-2 | - | CASSLRQGRHYGYTF | TGTGCCAGCAGCCTTCGACAGGGGCGACACTATGGCTACACCTTC
TRBJ1-5 | - | TRBV2 | - | CASRPGHYNQPQHF | TGTGCCAGCAGGCCGGGACACTACAATCAGCCCCAGCATTTT
TRBJ2-1 | - | TRBV20-1 | - | CSARTDNEQFF | TGCAGTGCTAGAACTGACAATGAGCAGTTCTTC
TRBJ2-1 | TRBD2 | TRBV6-5 | - | CASKHGGASYNEQFF | TGTGCCAGCAAACACGGGGGGGCTTCCTACAATGAGCAGTTCTTC
TRBJ2-2 | - | TRBV14 | - | CASSQETRVAGELFF | TGTGCCAGCAGCCAAGAAACCAGGGTGGCCGGGGAGCTGTTTTTT
TRBJ2-7 | - | TRBV4-3 | - | CASSFSLASYEQYF | TGCGCCAGCAGCTTTAGTCTAGCCTCCTACGAGCAGTACTTC
TRBJ1-1 | TRBD1 | TRBV5-4 | - | CASSQPQGQGGTEAFF | TGTGCCAGCAGCCAACCACAGGGGCAAGGGGGCACTGAAGCTTTCTTT
TRBJ1-2 | TRBD1 | TRBV6-5 | - | CASSPGTGHNYGYTF | TGTGCCAGCAGCCCCGGGACAGGGCATAACTATGGCTACACCTTC
TRBJ1-4 | - | TRBV4-3 | - | CASSHMTVTNEKLFF | TGCGCCAGCAGCCATATGACAGTGACTAATGAAAAACTGTTTTTT
TRBJ2-6 | - | TRBV4-2 | - | CASRQGFPSGANVLTF | TGTGCCAGCAGACAGGGTTTCCCCTCTGGGGCCAACGTCCTGACTTTC
TRBJ2-3 | - | TRBV7-9 | - | CASSFFGGESTDTQYF | TGTGCCAGCAGCTTCTTTGGCGGGGAGAGCACAGATACGCAGTATTTT
TRBJ1-2 | - | TRBV3-1/TRBV3-2 | - | CASSPGGSYGYTF | TGTGCCAGCAGTCCCGGGGGGTCCTATGGCTACACCTTC
TRBJ2-1 | - | TRBV7-2 | - | CASSRRGTFSYNEQFF | TGTGCCAGCAGCCGGCGCGGGACTTTTTCCTACAATGAGCAGTTCTTC
TRBJ1-2 | TRBD1 | TRBV18 | - | CASSQQGANYGYTF | TGTGCCAGCTCACAACAGGGGGCCAACTATGGCTACACCTTC
TRBJ1-4 | - | TRBV21-1 | - | CASSKDEDREAANEKLFF | TGTGCCAGCAGCAAAGATGAGGACAGGGAGGCGGCTAATGAAAAACTGTTTTTT
TRBJ1-4 | - | TRBV6-4 | once | CASSATANNEKLFF | TGTGCCAGCAGTGCGACAGCAAATAATGAAAAACTGTTTTTT
TRBJ2-3 | - | TRBV4-3 | - | CASSQGQGLTDTQYF | TGCGCCAGCAGCCAAGGTCAGGGGTTGACAGATACGCAGTATTTT
TRBJ1-4 | - | TRBV29-1 | - | CSAQGSGEKLFF | TGCAGCGCCCAGGGTTCTGGTGAAAAACTGTTTTTT
TRBJ2-4 | - | TRBV7-8 | - | CASSLVPGRGNIQYF | TGTGCCAGCAGCTTAGTACCAGGGCGGGGAAACATTCAGTACTTC
TRBJ1-1 | - | TRBV18 | - | CASSPRAGGKVTEAFF | TGTGCCAGCTCACCACGGGCGGGAGGGAAAGTGACTGAAGCTTTCTTT
TRBJ2-7 | - | TRBV4-1 | - | CAASDLGEQYF | TGCGCCGCCTCCGATCTCGGCGAGCAGTACTTC
TRBJ2-3 | TRBD1 | TRBV5-8 | - | CASSSRGTGGPDTQYF | TGTGCCAGCAGCAGTAGAGGGACAGGGGGCCCAGATACGCAGTATTTT
TRBJ1-2 | - | TRBV12-3/TRBV12-4 | - | CASSLQGLYGYTF | TGTGCCAGCAGTTTACAGGGCCTCTATGGCTACACCTTC
TRBJ2-2 | - | TRBV7-3 | - | CASSRDRPNTGELFF | TGTGCCAGCAGCCGAGACAGACCGAACACCGGGGAGCTGTTTTTT
TRBJ1-2 | TRBD1 | TRBV7-8 | - | CASSLGQGAGGYTF | TGTGCCAGCAGCCTGGGACAGGGGGCGGGAGGCTACACCTTC
TRBJ1-5 | - | TRBV19 | - | CASGGFGPSRNQPQHF | TGTGCCTCTGGAGGGTTTGGTCCTTCCCGCAATCAGCCCCAGCATTTT
TRBJ2-3 | - | TRBV9 | once | CASSAGLSLDTQYF | TGTGCCAGCAGCGCAGGACTGAGCTTGGATACGCAGTATTTT